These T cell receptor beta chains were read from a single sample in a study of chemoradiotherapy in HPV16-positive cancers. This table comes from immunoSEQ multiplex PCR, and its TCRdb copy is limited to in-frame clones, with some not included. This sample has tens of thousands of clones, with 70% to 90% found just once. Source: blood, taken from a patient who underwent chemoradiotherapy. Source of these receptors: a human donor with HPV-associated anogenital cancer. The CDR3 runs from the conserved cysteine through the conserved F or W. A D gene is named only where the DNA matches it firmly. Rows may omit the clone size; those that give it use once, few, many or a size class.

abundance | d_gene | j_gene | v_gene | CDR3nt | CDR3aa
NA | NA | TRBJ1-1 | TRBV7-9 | TGTGCCAGCAGCTCGAAAAAGAACACTGAAGCTTTCTTT | CASSSKKNTEAFF
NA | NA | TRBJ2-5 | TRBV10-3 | TGTGCCATCGGTAATTCAGAACTCCAAGAGACCCAGTACTTC | CAIGNSELQETQYF
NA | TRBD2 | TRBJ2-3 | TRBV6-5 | TGTGCCAGCAGGGGCTCAGCGGGGGGGGGAGATACGCAGTATTTT | CASRGSAGGGDTQYF
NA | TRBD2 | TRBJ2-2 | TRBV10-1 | TGCGCCACTCGGGGGGACTCGGACACCGGGGAGCTGTTTTTT | CATRGDSDTGELFF
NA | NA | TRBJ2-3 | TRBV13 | TGTGCCAGCAGCTTAGTCCTGGGCACAGATACGCAGTATTTT | CASSLVLGTDTQYF
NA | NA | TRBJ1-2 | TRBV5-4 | TGTGCCAGCAGAGACGGACAGATCGGGAACTATGGCTACACCTTC | CASRDGQIGNYGYTF
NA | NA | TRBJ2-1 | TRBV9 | TGTGCCAGCCGGAAGGGGCAGGGGACCTACAATGAGCAGTTCTTC | CASRKGQGTYNEQFF
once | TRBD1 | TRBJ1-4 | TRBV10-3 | TGTGCCATCAGTGAGGACAGGGAGGGATCAGGTGAAAAACTGTTTTTT | CAISEDREGSGEKLFF
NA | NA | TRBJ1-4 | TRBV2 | TGTGCCAGCAGTCAAGGGGGGCTAAGGGCGGAAAAACTGTTTTTT | CASSQGGLRAEKLFF
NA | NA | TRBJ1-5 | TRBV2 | TGTGCCAGCAGTGAAATGGCTCAGGGTCAGCCCCAGCATTTT | CASSEMAQGQPQHF
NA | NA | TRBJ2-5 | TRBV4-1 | TGCGCCAGCAGCCAAGGGTATGGGGGGAGTCAAGAGACCCAGTACTTC | CASSQGYGGSQETQYF
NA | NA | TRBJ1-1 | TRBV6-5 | TGTGCCAGCAGTTTTCAGGAGGGCACTGAAGCTTTCTTT | CASSFQEGTEAFF
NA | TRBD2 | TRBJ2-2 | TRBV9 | TGTGCCAGCAGCGTAGGGCTAGCGGGGGGGAACACCGGGGAGCTGTTTTTT | CASSVGLAGGNTGELFF